The clone carrying this T cell receptor (beta chain) was seen more than once but under ten times. In the study's own analysis: Estimation of nucleated cell counts relied on the amplification of reference gene primers. Sequencing was performed with immunoSEQ multiplex PCR; in TCRdb, only in-frame clones are kept and a portion is missing. The D gene and trimming were derived from the DNA, and the V and J assignments and clone size from that table. The table lists 60,000 to 85,000 clones, roughly 79% of them singletons. These data originate in a study of blood T cell repertoires in COVID-19. As for the study in general: Italy, Spain and the United States were the sources of the convalescent and acute COVID-19 samples. PBMCs, B-cell-depleted T cells, or T cells provided the cDNA or gDNA that made up the material.

CDR1 and CDR2 from the germline V gene are SGHNT and YYREEE (reference sequence). The length of the CDR3 is 17 residues. V shed 4 bases and J 2 bases; nucleotides not matched to a gene: 12. The receptor's source is a man in his 70s with acute or convalescent COVID-19. V usage is TRBV5-4 and J usage is TRBJ2-3, with 8 bases fitting TRBD2. What was sequenced was peripheral blood. As DNA, the CDR3 is TGTGCCAGCAGCCCCCTAACTAGCGGAAGAGCCACAGATACGCAGTATTTT. Its protein is CASSPLTSGRATDTQYF.